The clone carrying this TCR beta chain was recorded a few times. What it binds is not known. This sample is drawn from a study of T cells in Graves' hyperthyroidism and ophthalmopathy. Overall study findings and caveats: Expanded thyroid clonotypes (above 0.001) were mostly also found in blood. Onset of ophthalmopathy came a median approximately 6 months after the model predicted it.

Germline CDR1 LNHDA, CDR2 SQIVND (reference sequence). Trimming stripped 5 bases from V and 8 bases from J, with 16 bases between. There are 14 residues in the CDR3. The PBMCs had their origin in roughly 9.8 ml of fresh peripheral blood. Authors of the study amplified TCR beta CDR3 regions from RNA transcripts. When the TCR CDR3 underwent first-round RT-PCR, the HTBI primer set was used. A single record per CDR3 protein comes from TCRdb applying MiXCR to the multiplex PCR reads. The sample contains hundreds of thousands of distinct CDR3 sequences, about 20% of which appear only once. This receptor was obtained from a man in his forties or fifties with Graves' ophthalmopathy. The chain carries TRBV19 and TRBJ2-1; tentatively, D is TRBD1 or TRBD2 (6 bases each). Sequencing input: blood. CDR3 nucleotides: TGTGCCAGTAGTGGGGGGCTAGGTATTGATGAGCAGTTCTTC. This translates into CASSGGLGIDEQFF.